These 26 T cell receptor beta chains were all obtained from the same sample, sequenced in a study of T cells in Graves' hyperthyroidism and ophthalmopathy. Amplified TCR beta CDR3 regions derived from RNA transcripts. During a first-round RT-PCR of the TCR CDR3, the HTBI primer set was used. TCRdb reanalysed the multiplex PCR reads using MiXCR and keeps one entry per CDR3 protein. This sample carries some 300,000 distinct CDR3 sequences, roughly a fifth of them seen once, and the ten largest clones take 39%. Material: blood. The receptor source for this set is a man aged 50-59 years with Graves' ophthalmopathy.

The sample holds many counts of this clonotype. The chain couples TRBV5-1 to TRBJ1-1, with 9 bases matching TRBD1. V trimming: 0 bases; J trimming: 5 bases; junction bases outside the gene matches: 14. This CDR3 comprises 18 residues. Germline CDR1 reads SGHRS; CDR2 reads YFSETQ. CDR3 DNA: TGCGCCAGCAGCTTGGCTGAAGGACAGGGGTTCGGCCGGACTGAAGCTTTCTTT. This encodes CASSLAEGQGFGRTEAFF.

V is TRBV27 and J is TRBJ1-1; the D gene is possibly TRBD1 (6 bases). The germline CDR1 and CDR2 sequences are MNHEY and SMNVEV (reference sequence). V lost 4 bases, J lost 4 bases, and 16 bases lay in between. This CDR3 comprises 15 residues. CDR3 in amino acids: CASSYSPGQSTEAFF. The DNA of the CDR3 is TGTGCCAGCAGTTACTCTCCGGGACAAAGCACTGAAGCTTTCTTT.

The chain has TRBV4-1 and TRBJ2-7; 12 bases agree with TRBD2. The CDR3 spans 15 residues. Germline V CDR1 and CDR2: MGHRA, YSYEKL. The V gene end was trimmed by 2 bases and the J gene end by 5 bases; junction bases not matched to a gene: 4. CDR3 protein: CASSQSASGRDEQYF. The CDR3 DNA follows: TGCGCCAGCAGCCAATCGGCTAGCGGGAGGGACGAGCAGTACTTC.

The chain employs TRBV20-1 and TRBJ2-7; tentative D call: TRBD2 (6 bases). CDR1 DFQATT and CDR2 SNEGSKA come from the germline V gene (reference sequence). This CDR3 contains 13 residues. Trimming pared 0 bases from V and 2 bases from J, leaving 8 bases between. CDR3 nucleotide sequence: TGCAGTGCTAGAGACCCGGGGGCCTACGAGCAGTACTTC. Translated, it gives CSARDPGAYEQYF.

This clonotype was seen at least ten times. The CDR3 here is CASSLVFSGAYEQYF. For the CDR3, the DNA is TGTGCCAGCAGCTTAGTTTTCTCTGGGGCCTACGAGCAGTACTTC. This chain uses TRBV11-2 with TRBJ2-7; D unresolved. The germline V gene encodes CDR1 SGHAT and CDR2 FQNNGV. This CDR3 comprises 15 residues. Trimming removed 1 base from V and 2 bases from J, with 12 bases in between.

This clonotype was seen many times. The chain recombines TRBV28 with TRBJ1-2; 9 bases line up with TRBD1. This CDR3 comprises 15 residues. Germline values: CDR1 MDHEN, CDR2 SYDVKM. With V trimmed by 6 bases and J by 2 bases, 7 bases remained unmatched. The CDR3 region is CASSWDRDVNYGYTF. The DNA for the CDR3 is TGTGCCAGCAGCTGGGACAGGGACGTCAACTATGGCTACACCTTC.

On this clonotype itself: Compared with germline, one end of the junction differs, possibly owing to a read error. The V and J genes are TRBV20-1 and TRBJ1-1; possible D gene TRBD1, 5 bases. Germline V gene sequence: CDR1 DFQATT, CDR2 SNEGSKA (reference sequence). The CDR3 totals 13 residues. In nucleotides, the CDR3 is TGCAGTGCTCCTAGACAGCAGCGAACTGGAGCTTTCTTT. It is translated as CSAPRQQRTGAFF.

This clonotype came up once. This rearrangement joins TRBV3-1 to TRBJ1-4; D perhaps matches TRBD1 (5 bases). Germline assignment: CDR1 LGHDT and CDR2 YNNKEL (reference sequence). Deletions cut 4 bases from V and 5 bases from J, with 14 bases between. The CDR3 sequence is 15 residues long. CDR3 sequence (DNA): TGTGCCAGCAGCCCCAGGGCACAGAAGAATGAAAAACTGTTTTTT. It specifies CASSPRAQKNEKLFF.

The CDR3 region has the DNA TGTGCCAGCAAGGGGGGGTCGTGGGAGACCCAGTACTTC. Its protein is CASKGGSWETQYF. V gene TRBV28 combines with J gene TRBJ2-5, with D maybe TRBD2 (7 bases). The CDR3 covers 13 residues. Germline CDR1 reads MDHEN; CDR2 reads SYDVKM. V lost 7 bases and J lost 5, with 14 bases in between.

The sample holds a few counts of this clonotype. The rearrangement links TRBV27 to TRBJ2-1, with D hard to call. The V gene's germline CDR1 is MNHEY and CDR2 SMNVEV (reference sequence). V was clipped by 0 bases and J by 5 bases, with 17 bases between them. CDR3 length equals 17 residues. CDR3 coding DNA: TGTGCCAGCAGTTTATCCCCGCAGCCCGAACGAGACAATGAGCAGTTCTTC. Residues: CASSLSPQPERDNEQFF.

The V call is TRBV4-1, the J call TRBJ1-4, with 9 bases fitting TRBD1. Trimming took 4 bases from V and 4 from J; bases not matched to a gene: 13. Germline V gene sequence: CDR1 MGHRA, CDR2 YSYEKL. This CDR3 is built from 18 residues. Here the CDR3 reads CASSPEQGAGSGNEKLFF. The CDR3 DNA reads TGCGCCAGCAGCCCCGAACAGGGGGCGGGTAGTGGTAATGAAAAACTGTTTTTT.

This clonotype was observed a few times. This chain connects TRBV7-3 to TRBJ2-7; TRBD1 matches 9 bases. Germline lookup yields CDR1 SGHTA and CDR2 FQGTGA. The CDR3 extends over 14 amino acids. Losses at the gene ends were 11 bases for V and 2 bases for J; bases not matched to a gene: 10. CDR3 protein: CASSSGQGTYEQYF. The CDR3 DNA is TGTGCCTCTTCTAGCGGACAGGGGACCTACGAGCAGTACTTC.

The chain uses TRBV6-2 or TRBV6-3 and TRBJ2-1; 10 bases fit TRBD1. Trimming took 7 bases from V and 8 from J; bases not matched to a gene: 11. The CDR3 length is 15 residues. Germline assignment: CDR1 MNHEY and CDR2 SVGEGT. The CDR3 coding sequence is TGTGCCAGCACCCCCGACAGGGGGCTAAAGTATGAGCAGTTCTTC. Amino acids: CASTPDRGLKYEQFF.

The CDR3 region has the DNA TGTGCCAGCAGCGTAGGTCCTAGCGGCTTGGAGACCCAGTACTTC. It yields the protein CASSVGPSGLETQYF. This chain joins TRBV9 and TRBJ2-5, with 7 bases identical to TRBD2. CDR3 size: 15 residues. The V gene's germline CDR1 is SGDLS and CDR2 YYNGEE. Trimming removed 0 bases from V and 5 bases from J; junction bases left unmatched: 7.

This clonotype was seen many times. The gene calls are TRBV6-2 or TRBV6-3 and TRBJ1-5; 9 nucleotides match TRBD1. The CDR3 consists of 18 residues. V lost 6 bases to trimming and J lost 0 bases; unmatched junction nucleotides: 12. CDR1 MNHEY and CDR2 SVGEGT come from the germline V gene. The DNA for the CDR3 is TGTGCCAGCAGAAAAATGGGACAGGGAAGAGGTAGCAATCAGCCCCAGCATTTT. It encodes CASRKMGQGRGSNQPQHF.

This clonotype appeared many times. The rearrangement joins TRBV5-1 to TRBJ1-1, with TRBD1 matching over 9 bases. The CDR3 runs 15 residues. Germline V lookup: CDR1 SGHRS, CDR2 YFSETQ. The J segment lost 2 bases and the V segment lost 4 bases, leaving 6 bases of the junction unmatched. Written as DNA, the CDR3 is TGCGCCAGCAGCCCCCGGACAGGGGTAAACACTGAAGCTTTCTTT. Amino acid sequence: CASSPRTGVNTEAFF.

The chain combines TRBV30 with TRBJ2-7, with 8 bases aligning to TRBD1. The J segment lost 2 bases and the V segment lost 5 bases, leaving 8 bases of the junction unmatched. This CDR3 has 14 residues. Germline V lookup: CDR1 GTSNPN, CDR2 SVGIG (reference sequence). CDR3 region: CAWGRTGGPYEQYF. Written as DNA, the CDR3 is TGTGCCTGGGGACGAACAGGGGGTCCCTACGAGCAGTACTTC.

This clonotype was found a few times. This rearrangement joins TRBV29-1 to TRBJ2-3; TRBD1 aligns across 7 bases. Germline CDR1 is SQVTM and CDR2 is ANQGSEA. The CDR3 length is 14 residues. Germline trimming cut 5 bases from V and 2 bases from J; bases unmatched to any gene: 7. This CDR3 reads CSVPGTAYTDTQYF. In DNA form, the CDR3 reads TGCAGCGTTCCCGGGACAGCTTACACAGATACGCAGTATTTT.

This clonotype was recorded at least ten times. The chain couples TRBV7-3 to TRBJ1-1, with D possibly matching TRBD1 (5 bases). The germline gives CDR1 SGHTA, CDR2 FQGTGA. The CDR3 loop spans 12 amino acids. Trimming shortened V by 0 bases and J by 10 bases, and 9 bases separated the two germline ends. The CDR3 sequence is CASSLTEGRAFF. DNA of the CDR3: TGTGCCAGCAGCTTAACGGAGGGGAGAGCTTTCTTT.

This clonotype was recorded a few times. This chain links TRBV2 with TRBJ2-1, with D perhaps TRBD2 (5 bases). Germline assignment: CDR1 SNHLY and CDR2 FYNNEI. This CDR3 contains 15 residues. The V end lost 3 bases, the J end lost 4 bases, and 13 bases lay between the germline ends. The CDR3 nucleotides read TGTGCCAGCAGTGAGGGGAGTCTCGGGTACAATGAGCAGTTCTTC. It is translated as CASSEGSLGYNEQFF.

DNA for the CDR3: TGCAGTGCTAGCCAATGGGGGACACCGAACACCGGGGAGCTGTTTTTT. Amino acids: CSASQWGTPNTGELFF. The chain is built from TRBV20-1 and TRBJ2-2, with TRBD1 as a possible D gene (6 bases). Germline loops: CDR1 DFQATT, CDR2 SNEGSKA (reference sequence). Between the trimmed V and J ends, which lost 3 bases and 0 bases, there was a span of 14 bases. The CDR3 has 16 amino acids.

The sample holds many counts of this clonotype. The chain couples TRBV7-9 to TRBJ2-7; D not certain. The CDR3 is 15 residues long. V lost 2 bases and J lost 0, with 11 bases in between. In germline, CDR1 is SEHNR, CDR2 FQNEAQ (reference sequence). CDR3 in DNA: TGTGCCAGCAGCTTATTCCCAGCGAGCTCCTACGAGCAGTACTTC. It specifies CASSLFPASSYEQYF. Variable domain in full (rest from reference TRBV7-9 and TRBJ2-7): DTGVSQNPRHKITKRGQNVTFRCDPISEHNRLYWYRQTLGQGPEFLTYFQNEAQLEKSRLLSDRFSAERPKGSFSTLEIQRTEQGDSAMYLCASSLFPASSYEQYFGPGTRLTVT.

This rearrangement joins TRBV5-1 to TRBJ2-3, with TRBD2 matching 14 bases. The length of the CDR3 is 16 residues. CDR1 and CDR2 from the germline V gene are SGHRS and YFSETQ. V lost 4 bases, J lost 8 bases, and 9 bases stayed unmatched. CDR3 residues: CASSPTSGRVGGTQYF. The CDR3, as DNA: TGCGCCAGCAGCCCGACTAGCGGGAGGGTCGGAGGTACGCAGTATTTT.

There are many counts of this clonotype. The V gene is TRBV5-1, the J gene TRBJ2-7, with D hard to call. V was shortened by 7 bases and J by 3 bases, with 17 bases between the two germline ends. CDR1 and CDR2 (germline): SGHRS, YFSETQ. The CDR3 is 14 residues long. CDR3 residues: CASRFGSSNYEQYF. The CDR3 DNA reads as TGCGCCAGCCGTTTTGGGTCATCCAACTACGAGCAGTACTTC. Using reference TRBV5-1 and TRBJ2-7 for the parts outside the CDR3, the full variable domain is KAGVTQTPRYLIKTRGQQVTLSCSPISGHRSVSWYQQTPGQGLQFLFEYFSETQRNKGNFPGRFSGRQFSNSRSEMNVSTLELGDSALYLCASRFGSSNYEQYFGPGTRLTVT.

This clonotype was seen ten or more times. The chain carries TRBV20-1 and TRBJ2-3; TRBD1 aligns across 7 bases. The CDR3 runs 14 residues. Unmatched junction bases numbered 7, after V lost 5 bases and J lost 2 bases. Germline CDR1 is DFQATT and CDR2 is SNEGSKA (reference sequence). The CDR3 loop reads CSADRQGDTDTQYF. CDR3 bases: TGCAGTGCTGACCGACAGGGCGACACAGATACGCAGTATTTT.

The rearrangement links TRBV6-1 to TRBJ1-5; D is uncertain. CDR1 is MNHNS and CDR2 is SASEGT in the germline V gene. The CDR3 runs to 13 residues. V was trimmed by 3 bases and J by 5 bases, leaving 8 bases between them. CDR3 sequence: CASSDQEYQPQHF. CDR3 DNA: TGTGCCAGCAGTGACCAGGAATATCAGCCCCAGCATTTT.